The clone carrying this T cell receptor beta chain has ten or more counts. What it recognizes is unknown. Via MiXCR, TCRdb re-called the 5' RACE reads, giving one row per CDR3 protein. The data contain approximately 620,000 distinct CDR3 sequences, 8.5% to 9.5% of them singletons. The record originates from a study of identical twins. V lost 4 bases to trimming and J lost 10 bases; unmatched junction nucleotides: 9. The CDR3 runs 14 residues. Germline CDR1 reads SEHNR; CDR2 reads FQNEAQ (reference sequence). General observations from the study: Instead of following the same donors, the conclusions were based on cross-sectional statistical analysis. Within cord blood, abundant beta clonotypes carried fewer insertions, but memory repertoires showed no such trend.

The same specimen was also included in a second study, on yellow fever vaccine responses in identical twins.

The source of this sequence is a woman younger than 35 in good health. The rearrangement joins TRBV7-9 to TRBJ1-1; 10 bases match TRBD1. What was sequenced was PBMCs. CDR3 in DNA: TGTGCCAGCAGCTCGTCCCGGGACAGGGGCCGAGCTTTCTTT. Translated, it gives CASSSSRDRGRAFF.